Listed here are 24 T cell receptor beta chains from one sample, sequenced in a study of cytomegalovirus exposure and HLA in healthy donors. TCRdb's copy holds only in-frame clones and misses some; the assay was immunoSEQ multiplex PCR. This sample has 130,000 to 150,000 clones; approximately 89% occur once, and the top ten carry about 10%. The sample taken for sequencing was PBMCs. The receptors were sampled from a woman aged 18-30 years in good health and CMV-seropositive.

This clone was seen only once. The chain couples TRBV27 to TRBJ2-3; TRBD2 matches 10 bases. Losses at the gene ends were 3 bases for V and 0 bases for J; bases not matched to a gene: 3. The germline V gene encodes CDR1 MNHEY and CDR2 SMNVEV (reference sequence). The CDR3 extends over 16 amino acids. This CDR3 reads CASSFGSGGSTDTQYF. CDR3 DNA sequence: TGTGCCAGCAGTTTTGGTAGCGGGGGGAGCACAGATACGCAGTATTTT.

The rearrangement uses TRBV5-6 and TRBJ2-3, with D uncertain. V was shortened by 0 bases and J by 6 bases, with 11 bases between the two germline ends. Germline-derived CDR1 and CDR2 are SGHDT and YYEEEE. The CDR3 covers 14 residues. The CDR3 sequence is CASSLVGLGDTQYF. CDR3 in DNA: TGTGCCAGCAGCTTGGTAGGTCTGGGCGATACGCAGTATTTT.

The chain links TRBV6-1 to TRBJ1-6, with no clear D. Germline CDR1 is MNHNS and CDR2 is SASEGT. Deletions cut 0 bases from V and 9 bases from J, with 9 bases between. The CDR3 spans 14 residues. CDR3 in amino acids: CASSEAREASPLHF. CDR3 nucleotides: TGTGCCAGCAGTGAAGCGAGGGAGGCTTCACCCCTCCACTTT.

The V gene is TRBV9, the J gene TRBJ2-4, with 10 bases fitting TRBD1. With 3 bases clipped from V and 10 bases from J, the junction kept 7 bases outside the gene matches. Per germline, CDR1 SGDLS and CDR2 YYNGEE. The CDR3 is 14 amino acids. CDR3 amino acids: CASSAGGTGEIQYF. CDR3 coding DNA: TGTGCCAGCAGCGCGGGAGGGACAGGGGAAATTCAGTACTTC.

The chain has TRBV7-9 and TRBJ1-1, with D perhaps matching TRBD1 (6 bases). The CDR3 length is 14 residues. CDR1 SEHNR and CDR2 FQNEAQ come from the germline V gene (reference sequence). V lost 5 bases, J lost 6 bases, and 16 bases lay in between. The CDR3 sequence is CASSLMGAQAEAFF. CDR3 DNA: TGTGCCAGCAGCCTAATGGGGGCGCAGGCTGAAGCTTTCTTT. The variable domain in full, with the rest retrieved from reference TRBV7-9 and TRBJ1-1, is DTGVSQNPRHKITKRGQNVTFRCDPISEHNRLYWYRQTLGQGPEFLTYFQNEAQLEKSRLLSDRFSAERPKGSFSTLEIQRTEQGDSAMYLCASSLMGAQAEAFFGQGTRLTVV.

V gene TRBV6-5 combines with J gene TRBJ2-3; TRBD2 is a possible D gene (6 bases). CDR3 length equals 14 residues. The V and J ends lost 0 bases and 6 bases respectively, with 10 bases between them. CDR1 MNHEY and CDR2 SVGAGI come from the germline V gene. CDR3 amino acids: CASSYSAGSDTQYF. The CDR3, as DNA: TGTGCCAGCAGTTACTCCGCGGGGTCGGATACGCAGTATTTT.

The chain recombines TRBV28 with TRBJ2-1; possible D gene TRBD2, 7 bases. Trimming shortened V by 3 bases and J by 6 bases, and 12 bases separated the two germline ends. This CDR3 is 14 amino acids long. Germline-derived CDR1 and CDR2 are MDHEN and SYDVKM. The CDR3 spells CASSFAGAVNEQFF. Written as DNA, the CDR3 is TGTGCCAGCAGTTTCGCGGGGGCAGTCAATGAGCAGTTCTTC.

V usage is TRBV29-1 and J usage is TRBJ2-5; D remains ambiguous. This CDR3 is 13 amino acids long. Germline CDR1 reads SQVTM; CDR2 reads ANQGSEA. Trimming stripped 2 bases from V and 5 bases from J, with 12 bases between. The CDR3 sequence is CSVERVKRETQYF. In DNA form, the CDR3 reads TGCAGCGTTGAAAGAGTTAAACGGGAGACCCAGTACTTC.

The chain combines TRBV2 with TRBJ2-3; D unresolved. V was clipped by 3 bases and J by 11 bases, with 9 bases between them. The CDR3 spans 11 residues. Germline CDR1 is SNHLY and CDR2 is FYNNEI. CDR3 loop: CASSETGGQYF. DNA of the CDR3: TGTGCCAGCAGTGAGACGGGTGGGCAGTATTTT.

The chain links TRBV7-2 to TRBJ1-4; 9 positions agree with TRBD1. Germline assignment: CDR1 SGHTA and CDR2 FQGNSA. The V segment lost 5 bases and the J segment 7 bases; nucleotides outside the gene matches: 5. This CDR3 has 14 residues. The CDR3 region is CASSRTGVGEKLFF. The DNA of the CDR3 is TGTGCCAGCAGCCGGACAGGGGTGGGTGAAAAACTGTTTTTT. Complete variable domain (other parts from reference TRBV7-2 and TRBJ1-4): GAGVSQSPSNKVTEKGKDVELRCDPISGHTALYWYRQSLGQGLEFLIYFQGNSAPDKSGLPSDRFSAERTGGSVSTLTIQRTQQEDSAVYLCASSRTGVGEKLFFGSGTQLSVL.

The rearrangement uses TRBV19 and TRBJ1-5; 10 nucleotides match TRBD1. CDR1 LNHDA and CDR2 SQIVND come from the germline V gene (reference sequence). V shed 6 bases, J shed 2 bases, and the junction held 1 base outside the gene matches. This CDR3 has 14 amino acids. CDR3 sequence: CASRGTGGNQPQHF. For the CDR3, the DNA is TGTGCCAGTAGGGGGACAGGGGGCAATCAGCCCCAGCATTTT.

V is TRBV2 and J is TRBJ2-1; 7 bases align to TRBD1. Germline trimming cut 1 base from V and 6 bases from J; bases unmatched to any gene: 6. This CDR3 region has 15 residues. Per germline, CDR1 SNHLY and CDR2 FYNNEI. CDR3 amino acids: CASSEVERDSNEQFF. CDR3 nucleotides: TGTGCCAGCAGTGAAGTGGAGAGGGACAGCAATGAGCAGTTCTTC.

The chain joins TRBV28 to TRBJ1-5; 10 nucleotides line up with TRBD1. Trimming removed 6 bases from V and 0 bases from J; junction bases left unmatched: 8. The germline gives CDR1 MDHEN, CDR2 SYDVKM. The CDR3 consists of 17 residues. CDR3 region: CASSPGQGSFSNQPQHF. The CDR3 DNA reads as TGTGCCAGCAGCCCGGGACAGGGGAGTTTTAGCAATCAGCCCCAGCATTTT.

V and J are TRBV28 and TRBJ1-2; 9 nucleotides align to TRBD1. The germline gives CDR1 MDHEN, CDR2 SYDVKM. This CDR3 contains 14 residues. With 6 bases clipped from V and 5 bases from J, the junction kept 7 bases outside the gene matches. The CDR3 protein is CASRPRDRVYGYTF. The CDR3 nucleotides read TGTGCCAGCAGGCCAAGGGACAGGGTGTATGGCTACACCTTC.

V gene TRBV11-2 combines with J gene TRBJ1-1; 9 bases are shared with TRBD1. Germline CDR1 reads SGHAT; CDR2 reads FQNNGV. V shed 5 bases, J shed 5 bases, and the junction held 9 bases outside the gene matches. This CDR3 has 15 residues. CDR3 coding DNA: TGTGCCAGCAGCCCCCAACAGGGGGCCTTTACTGAAGCTTTCTTT. Translating it yields CASSPQQGAFTEAFF. Variable domain in full (rest from reference TRBV11-2 and TRBJ1-1): EAGVAQSPRYKIIEKRQSVAFWCNPISGHATLYWYQQILGQGPKLLIQFQNNGVVDDSQLPKDRFSAERLKGVDSTLKIQPAKLEDSAVYLCASSPQQGAFTEAFFGQGTRLTVV.

The J gene is TRBJ2-3, the V gene TRBV5-4; TRBD2 matches 9 bases. The germline V gene encodes CDR1 SGHNT and CDR2 YYREEE (reference sequence). The ends lost 1 base at V and 6 bases at J; junction bases unmatched: 9. This CDR3 is 16 amino acids long. The CDR3 coding sequence is TGTGCCAGCAGCTTGAAACTAGCGGGTGCAGTCGATACGCAGTATTTT. Amino acid sequence: CASSLKLAGAVDTQYF.

The rearrangement links TRBV4-2 to TRBJ2-7; 8 bases match TRBD1. Germline CDR1 is LGHNA and CDR2 is YNFKEQ. This CDR3 is 17 amino acids long. The V and J ends lost 0 bases and 2 bases, in that order; junction bases with no gene match: 9. This CDR3 reads CASSQDIPGQVTYEQYF. The DNA for the CDR3 is TGTGCCAGCAGCCAAGACATACCGGGACAGGTTACCTACGAGCAGTACTTC.

This chain uses TRBV27 with TRBJ1-2; 8 positions agree with TRBD1. This CDR3 is built from 16 residues. The V gene's germline CDR1 is MNHEY and CDR2 SMNVEV (reference sequence). Trimming took 6 bases from V and 2 from J; bases not matched to a gene: 11. The CDR3 DNA is TGTGCCAGCAGACCCTATGGACAGGGCCCAAACTATGGCTACACCTTC. Translation gives CASRPYGQGPNYGYTF.

J is TRBJ2-2 and V is TRBV10-3, with 8 bases lining up with TRBD1. The CDR3 is made up of 13 amino acids. V lost 8 bases to trimming and J lost 4 bases; unmatched junction nucleotides: 3. Germline V lookup: CDR1 ENHRY, CDR2 SYGVKD. The CDR3 protein is CAIETGATGELFF. The CDR3 DNA follows: TGTGCCATCGAGACAGGGGCCACCGGGGAGCTGTTTTTT.

The chain joins TRBV11-2 to TRBJ1-1, with unresolved D. Trimming left V 8 bases short and J 0 bases short, with 7 bases between. The CDR3 runs 12 residues. Germline V gene lookup returns CDR1 SGHAT and CDR2 FQNNGV. CDR3 DNA sequence: TGTGCCAGCTTGAGCATGAACACTGAAGCTTTCTTT. Residues: CASLSMNTEAFF.

The chain employs TRBV5-5 and TRBJ1-2; maybe TRBD1 (6 bases). This CDR3 is built from 14 residues. V gave up 3 bases and J gave up 3 bases, with 12 bases separating them. CDR1 is SGHKS, CDR2 YYEKEE, per germline (reference sequence). CDR3 amino acids: CASSWDIGDYGYTF. DNA for the CDR3: TGTGCCAGCAGCTGGGACATCGGGGACTATGGCTACACCTTC. Looking up the rest from reference TRBV5-5 and TRBJ1-2 gives the full variable domain: DAGVTQSPTHLIKTRGQQVTLRCSPISGHKSVSWYQQVLGQGPQFIFQYYEKEERGRGNFPDRFSARQFPNYSSELNVNALLLGDSALYLCASSWDIGDYGYTFGSGTRLTVV.

This chain connects TRBV6-5 to TRBJ2-5, with D unresolved. V shed 7 bases and J shed 2 bases, with 8 bases lying between them. This CDR3 is 12 amino acids long. Germline lookup yields CDR1 MNHEY and CDR2 SVGAGI. CDR3 sequence (DNA): TGTGCCAGCAACCAGGATCAAGAGACCCAGTACTTC. Translation: CASNQDQETQYF.

The chain combines TRBV29-1 with TRBJ1-1; tentative D call: TRBD1 (5 bases). There are 15 residues in the CDR3. The germline V gene encodes CDR1 SQVTM and CDR2 ANQGSEA. The V end lost 3 bases, the J end lost 1 base, and 15 bases lay between the germline ends. CDR3 DNA sequence: TGCAGCGTTGAGGAGGGACTTCGGGAGAACACTGAAGCTTTCTTT. Protein sequence: CSVEEGLRENTEAFF.

This chain connects TRBV29-1 to TRBJ2-1; a weak D match, TRBD2 (6 bases). Trimming stripped 4 bases from V and 3 bases from J, with 10 bases between. This CDR3 spans 13 amino acids. CDR1 and CDR2 (germline): SQVTM, ANQGSEA. Here the CDR3 DNA reads TGCAGCGTTGGGGGGGTAGGCTACAATGAGCAGTTCTTC. Translation: CSVGGVGYNEQFF.